This is a list of T cell receptor beta chains from one sample in a study of response to subunit inactivated influenza vaccine. TCRdb re-called the RT-PCR reads through MiXCR, storing one row per CDR3 protein. The sample holds 550,000 to 650,000 distinct CDR3 sequences, over 9.5% seen once. This material consisted of PBMCs from blood, taken on the day of vaccination. The source is a middle-aged man who received an inactivated influenza vaccine. Each CDR3 is given with its conserved first and last residue. Fields, in order: V gene, clone size, D gene, J gene, CDR3 DNA, CDR3 protein. A D gene is named only where the DNA matches it firmly. Clone size, where shown, is once, few, many, or a class for clones that have expanded.

>TRBV4-3|.|TRBD2|TRBJ2-1
TGCGCCAGCAGCCGCAAGCCGCCGGGGCAGGGAGGGAATGAGCAGTTCTTC
CASSRKPPGQGGNEQFF
>TRBV5-1|few|.|TRBJ1-1
TGCGCCAGCAGAGACGGGCTTGAAGCTTTCTTT
CASRDGLEAFF
>TRBV20-1|many|TRBD2|TRBJ2-4
TGCAGTGCTAGATACGGGGGGGCTACCATTCAGTACTTC
CSARYGGATIQYF
>TRBV20-1|.|.|TRBJ2-1
TGCAGTGCTAGAGATTTCGCGGGAACCTACAATGAGCAGTTCTTC
CSARDFAGTYNEQFF
>TRBV6-1|few|TRBD2|TRBJ2-5
TGTGCCAGCAATGTAGCGGGGTCCGGAGAGACCCAGTACTTC
CASNVAGSGETQYF
>TRBV10-3|.|.|TRBJ2-2
TGTGCCATCAGTAGGGGTCCCTCGAACACCGGGGAGCTGTTTTTT
CAISRGPSNTGELFF
>TRBV7-9|.|.|TRBJ2-2
TGTGCCAGCAGCCCCGGGACACCAGATTCCACCGGGGAGCTGTTTTTT
CASSPGTPDSTGELFF
>TRBV29-1|few|TRBD1|TRBJ2-5
TGCAGCGGGTCAGGGGGACAAGAGACCCAGTACTTC
CSGSGGQETQYF
>TRBV12-3/TRBV12-4|few|TRBD2|TRBJ2-1
TGTGCCAGCAGCCCCCGGACTAGCGCTCCCTCCTACAATGAGCAGTTCTTC
CASSPRTSAPSYNEQFF
>TRBV11-3|.|.|TRBJ2-1
TGTGCCAGCAGCTTGAATGCCATGAATGAGCAGTTCTTC
CASSLNAMNEQFF
>TRBV2|.|.|TRBJ2-2
TGTGCCAGCAGTGAGGGGTATAAAGCCGGGGAGCTGTTTTTT
CASSEGYKAGELFF
>TRBV28|.|TRBD1|TRBJ1-6
TGTGCCAGCAGAGTTGACAGGGCGGGTTGGTCACCCCTCCACTTT
CASRVDRAGWSPLHF
>TRBV5-1|.|TRBD1|TRBJ2-7
TGCGCCAGCAGCTTAAGGGACAGGGGAGATAACGAGCAGTACTTC
CASSLRDRGDNEQYF
>TRBV9|.|TRBD2|TRBJ2-1
TGTGCCAGCACCACAAGACTAGCGGGGACCTACAATGAGCAGTTCTTC
CASTTRLAGTYNEQFF
>TRBV28|many|TRBD1|TRBJ2-7
TGTGCCAGCAGTCGACAGGGTTTGCCCAAGCAGTACTTC
CASSRQGLPKQYF
>TRBV12-3/TRBV12-4|.|.|TRBJ1-5
TGTGCCAGCAGTTTAGTGTGGCAACCCCAGCATTTT
CASSLVWQPQHF
>TRBV12-3/TRBV12-4|.|TRBD1|TRBJ1-5
TGTGCCAGCACCAACCGGGACAGGGGTTGGCAGCCCCAGCATTTT
CASTNRDRGWQPQHF
>TRBV10-3|.|.|TRBJ1-2
TGTGCCATCAGTGAGACAGGCGATAACTATGGCTACACCTTC
CAISETGDNYGYTF
>TRBV5-4|many|TRBD2|TRBJ2-2
TGTGCCAGCCACGGGGGAGCGGGGGGTAACACCGGGGAGCTGTTTTTT
CASHGGAGGNTGELFF
>TRBV6-1|.|TRBD2|TRBJ2-1
TGTGCCAGCTGGGCGGGAGGCCACAATGAGCAGTTCTTC
CASWAGGHNEQFF
>TRBV7-8|.|.|TRBJ1-3
TGTGCCAGCAGCTTATTAAGTTTGGGGGGCACTGGAAACACCATATATTTT
CASSLLSLGGTGNTIYF
>TRBV3-1|many|.|TRBJ2-5
TGTGCCAGCAGCCGACGACAGAGGGGAGAGACCCAGTACTTC
CASSRRQRGETQYF
>TRBV15|few|TRBD2|TRBJ2-7
TGTGCCACCAGCAGAGATTTGGTCCTAGCGGGTGCATACGAGCAGTACTTC
CATSRDLVLAGAYEQYF
>TRBV9|many|TRBD2|TRBJ2-7
TGTGCCAGCAGCGTAGACGGTAGCGGGCTTTACGAGCAGTACTTC
CASSVDGSGLYEQYF
>TRBV4-2|.|TRBD2|TRBJ2-1
TGTGCCAGCAGCCAAGAGGCGGGGGTCTACAATGAGCAGTTCTTC
CASSQEAGVYNEQFF
>TRBV29-1|.|.|TRBJ2-1
TGCAGCGTTGTCCCCACTTTGAATGAGCAGTTCTTC
CSVVPTLNEQFF
>TRBV11-2|.|TRBD2|TRBJ2-7
TGTGCCAGCAGCTTGGGAGCGGGGCCAGTCTACGAGCAGTACTTC
CASSLGAGPVYEQYF
>TRBV5-1|many|.|TRBJ2-7
TGCGCCAGCAGCTCAACTGGGTCCTACGAGCAGTACTTC
CASSSTGSYEQYF
>TRBV20-1|.|.|TRBJ2-6
TGCGCCCACGGGGGCTCTGGGGCCAACGTCCTGACTTTC
CAHGGSGANVLTF
>TRBV5-6|.|.|TRBJ2-1
TGTGCCAGCAGAAAGTCACTAAACCGCTACAATGAGCAGTTCTTC
CASRKSLNRYNEQFF
>TRBV7-9|.|.|TRBJ1-1
TGTGCCAGCAGCTTTTCACGGGGGGCCACTGAAGCTTTCTTT
CASSFSRGATEAFF
>TRBV25-1|.|.|TRBJ1-5
TGTGCCAGCGCTATGAGGGATAGCAATCAGCCCCAGCATTTT
CASAMRDSNQPQHF
>TRBV12-3/TRBV12-4|many|.|TRBJ2-7
TGTGCCAGCAGCAACATGTATGGCGAGCAGTACTTC
CASSNMYGEQYF
>TRBV20-1|few|TRBD1|TRBJ2-1
TGCAGTGCTAGAGATCTCTACAGGGGCAATGAGCAGTTCTTC
CSARDLYRGNEQFF
>TRBV12-3/TRBV12-4|few|TRBD2|TRBJ2-1
TGTGCCAGCAGTTTAAGGGAGGGACGCATTTCCTACAATGAGCAGTTCTTC
CASSLREGRISYNEQFF
>TRBV5-4|.|TRBD1|TRBJ1-1
TGTGCCAGCAGCTTGGTGGGACAGAGGGTGAACACTGAAGCTTTCTTT
CASSLVGQRVNTEAFF
>TRBV9|few|TRBD2|TRBJ2-1
TGTGCCAGCAGCCCACAAGGGGACTATAACAATGAGCAGTTCTTC
CASSPQGDYNNEQFF
>TRBV5-2|.|.|TRBJ2-7
TGTGCCATGGGCCCCGGGCTCCTCTACGAGCAGTACTTC
CAMGPGLLYEQYF
>TRBV29-1|.|.|TRBJ2-1
TGCAGCGTTGCAGCGACTTCAAGCCCACCCTCCTACAATGAGCAGTTCTTC
CSVAATSSPPSYNEQFF
>TRBV9|.|.|TRBJ2-2
TGTGCCAGCAGCGTTTCGGGGGGCCGGAACACCGGGGAGCTGTTTTTT
CASSVSGGRNTGELFF
>TRBV6-5|many|.|TRBJ2-1
TGTGCCAGCAGTTACTCACCCCTTTCGGGAGTATACAATGAGCAGTTCTTC
CASSYSPLSGVYNEQFF
>TRBV29-1|.|.|TRBJ2-7
TGCAGCGTTGAAGATAGGCGCTACGAGCAGTACTTC
CSVEDRRYEQYF
>TRBV5-1|many|TRBD1|TRBJ1-2
TGCGCCAGCAGCATCGGACAGGCCCCCAACTATGGCTACACCTTC
CASSIGQAPNYGYTF
>TRBV7-3|few|.|TRBJ2-2
TGTGCCAGCAGCTTCGAGGGTTGGGGGACCGGGGAGCTGTTTTTT
CASSFEGWGTGELFF
>TRBV7-2|few|.|TRBJ1-2
TGTGCCAGCAGTACCGGGCCTGGGGATGGCTACACCTTC
CASSTGPGDGYTF
>TRBV5-1|many|.|TRBJ1-4
TGCGCCAGCAGCTCGGGCCGCGGATGGGATGAAAAACTGTTTTTT
CASSSGRGWDEKLFF
>TRBV2|.|.|TRBJ2-7
TGTGCCAGCCGCGGGCCGAGCTCCTACGAGCAGTACTTC
CASRGPSSYEQYF
>TRBV6-1|many|TRBD1|TRBJ1-5
TGTGCCAGCAGCCCGACAGGGAGCAATCAGCCCCAGCATTTT
CASSPTGSNQPQHF